The 25 T cell receptor beta chains in this list originate from one sample, sequenced in a study of a mutant IDH1 vaccine in newly diagnosed glioma. The antigens for these receptors are not known. Regarding time point: week 5, during vaccination. The content of each vaccine dose was 300 ug of mutant IDH1 20-mer peptide, and topical imiquimod accompanied it. Repertoires were generated with immunoSEQ multiplex PCR, while TCRdb's copy carries only in-frame clones and drops some. The data hold around 36,000 clones, with roughly 90% observed a single time. Sequenced material: PBMCs, taken from a glioma patient whose treatment included an IDH1 peptide vaccine. Every receptor here comes from a man in his fifties or sixties with glioma.

The chain links TRBV9 to TRBJ2-5; 11 bases match TRBD2. CDR3 length: 16 residues. The V gene end was trimmed by 0 bases and the J gene end by 5 bases; junction bases not matched to a gene: 6. CDR1 and CDR2 (germline): SGDLS, YYNGEE. CDR3 loop: CASSVEVAGGPETQYF. The CDR3 nucleotides read TGTGCCAGCAGCGTAGAGGTAGCGGGGGGGCCTGAGACCCAGTACTTC.

The genes are TRBV11-2 and TRBJ2-2, with 8 bases aligning to TRBD2. Germline CDR1 and CDR2: SGHAT and FQNNGV. The V gene end was trimmed by 5 bases and the J gene end by 2 bases; junction bases not matched to a gene: 10. The CDR3 is made up of 17 amino acids. The CDR3 nucleotides are TGTGCCAGCAGCCGCCTGTCCGGGGGGGTAAACACCGGGGAGCTGTTTTTT. Amino acid sequence: CASSRLSGGVNTGELFF.

The chain combines TRBV4-1 with TRBJ1-5, with a tentative D call TRBD1 (6 bases). The CDR3 covers 14 residues. Trimming left V 0 bases short and J 7 bases short, with 10 bases between. Germline V gives CDR1 MGHRA, CDR2 YSYEKL. The CDR3 sequence: CASSQDERGQPQHF. CDR3 coding DNA: TGCGCCAGCAGCCAAGATGAAAGGGGGCAGCCCCAGCATTTT.

The CDR3 protein is CASSEHTSYGYTF. The CDR3 region has the DNA TGTGCCAGCAGTGAGCACACAAGTTATGGCTACACCTTC. The rearrangement links TRBV2 to TRBJ1-2; D gene uncertain. The germline V gene encodes CDR1 SNHLY and CDR2 FYNNEI. V lost 3 bases to trimming and J lost 5 bases, with 10 bases between them. The CDR3 runs 13 residues.

The rearrangement uses TRBV4-3 and TRBJ1-5; D gene uncertain. The CDR3 has 14 amino acids. V was clipped by 0 bases and J by 1 base, with 4 bases between them. CDR1 and CDR2 from the germline V gene are LGHNA and YSLEER. CDR3 sequence reads: CASSQDQSNQPQHF. CDR3 nucleotides: TGCGCCAGCAGCCAAGACCAGAGCAATCAGCCCCAGCATTTT.

The chain joins TRBV4-3 to TRBJ2-1, with D hard to call. Germline assignment: CDR1 LGHNA and CDR2 YSLEER. Trimming took 4 bases from V and 0 from J, leaving 16 bases between them. The CDR3 has 17 amino acids. The CDR3 protein is CASSPSLSASSYNEQFF. In DNA, the CDR3 is TGCGCCAGCAGCCCGTCACTAAGTGCTAGCTCCTACAATGAGCAGTTCTTC.

The chain carries TRBV4-2 and TRBJ1-5, with D hard to call. This CDR3 comprises 15 residues. Looked up from germline, CDR1 is LGHNA and CDR2 is YNFKEQ. The V and J ends lost 4 bases and 6 bases respectively, with 16 bases between them. CDR3 DNA: TGTGCCAGCAGCCGAACATCCGAGGGAACTCAGCCCCAGCATTTT. This gives the protein CASSRTSEGTQPQHF.

The chain links TRBV7-8 to TRBJ1-3; 7 bases are a match to TRBD1. The CDR3 has 14 amino acids. The germline CDR1 and CDR2 sequences are SGHVS and FQNEAQ. V trimming: 5 bases; J trimming: 3 bases; junction bases outside the gene matches: 4. For the CDR3, the DNA is TGTGCCAGCAGCCGACAGGGTGTTGGAAACACCATATATTTT. This sequence encodes CASSRQGVGNTIYF. The whole variable domain, remainder taken from reference TRBV7-8 and TRBJ1-3, is GAGVSQSPRYKVAKRGQDVALRCDPISGHVSLFWYQQALGQGPEFLTYFQNEAQLDKSGLPSDRFFAERPEGSVSTLKIQRTQQEDSAVYLCASSRQGVGNTIYFGEGSWLTVV.

The V gene is TRBV5-1, the J gene TRBJ2-1; D gene ambiguous. V was pared by 0 bases and J by 3 bases, with 19 bases between. The CDR3 spans 18 residues. The germline V gene encodes CDR1 SGHRS and CDR2 YFSETQ. The CDR3 loop reads CASSLAKQGQPLYNEQFF. In DNA, the CDR3 is TGCGCCAGCAGCTTGGCAAAGCAAGGGCAACCCCTCTACAATGAGCAGTTCTTC.

The chain has TRBV7-8 and TRBJ1-5; D call uncertain. Trimming shortened V by 3 bases and J by 4 bases, and 13 bases separated the two germline ends. Germline lookup yields CDR1 SGHVS and CDR2 FQNEAQ. This CDR3 is 15 amino acids long. Written as DNA, the CDR3 is TGTGCCAGCAGCTTCCGACCCGCGGGGAATCAGCCCCAGCATTTT. Its protein product is CASSFRPAGNQPQHF.

The chain uses TRBV9 and TRBJ2-2; no reliable D call. Germline V gives CDR1 SGDLS, CDR2 YYNGEE. The CDR3 spans 15 residues. V shed 0 bases and J shed 4 bases, with 10 bases lying between them. The CDR3 bases are TGTGCCAGCAGCGTAGGGGTGGTGGGCACCGGGGAGCTGTTTTTT. The encoded protein is CASSVGVVGTGELFF.

The J gene is TRBJ1-1, the V gene TRBV6-6; D not resolved. The CDR3 runs 14 residues. V lost 2 bases and J 1 base, leaving 8 bases between the germline ends. The germline gives CDR1 MNHNY, CDR2 SVGAGI (reference sequence). The CDR3 loop is CASSYLDGNTEAFF. As DNA, the CDR3 is TGTGCCAGCAGTTACCTGGATGGGAACACTGAAGCTTTCTTT.

DNA of the CDR3: TGTGCCAGCACTTCGAGTCGGGAACTAGCCAAAAACATTCAGTACTTC. This translates into CASTSSRELAKNIQYF. The chain is built from TRBV7-9 and TRBJ2-4; weak D call: TRBD2 (5 bases). Germline V gene lookup returns CDR1 SEHNR and CDR2 FQNEAQ (reference sequence). The CDR3 has 16 residues. The ends were cut back, 7 bases at V and 0 bases at J, with 16 bases in the middle.

About this clone itself: This may arise from a read error, as a much more abundant clone is one base away. The gene calls are TRBV11-2 and TRBJ1-1; D remains ambiguous. CDR1 and CDR2 (germline): SGHAT, FQNNGV. The CDR3 runs to 12 residues. CDR3 residues: CASSLGNSEAFF. In DNA, the CDR3 is TGTGCCAGCAGCTTAGGGAACTCTGAAGCTTTCTTT. The whole variable domain, remainder taken from reference TRBV11-2 and TRBJ1-1, is EAGVAQSPRYKIIEKRQSVAFWCNPISGHATLYWYQQILGQGPKLLIQFQNNGVVDDSQLPKDRFSAERLKGVDSTLKIQPAKLEDSAVYLCASSLGNSEAFFGQGTRLTVV.

The chain is built from TRBV30 and TRBJ1-5; maybe TRBD1 (5 bases). Germline lookup yields CDR1 GTSNPN and CDR2 SVGIG (reference sequence). The CDR3 length is 13 residues. Trimming took off 5 bases at V and 0 bases at J, with 8 bases between the two ends. The CDR3 nucleotides are TGTGCCTGGGGGGGTCGTAGCAATCAGCCCCAGCATTTT. Its translation is CAWGGRSNQPQHF. Filled out from reference TRBV30 and TRBJ1-5, the complete variable domain reads SQTIHQWPATLVQPVGSPLSLECTVEGTSNPNLYWYRQAAGRGLQLLFYSVGIGQISSEVPQNLSASRPQDRQFILSSKKLLLSDSGFYLCAWGGRSNQPQHFGDGTRLSIL.

The rearrangement links TRBV27 to TRBJ2-7; unclear D gene. V lost 1 base to trimming and J lost 7 bases, with 11 bases between them. CDR1 is MNHEY, CDR2 SMNVEV, per germline (reference sequence). This CDR3 is built from 13 residues. The CDR3 is CASSLWSHGEQYF. CDR3 DNA sequence: TGTGCCAGCAGTTTATGGTCACATGGGGAGCAGTACTTC.

In this sample, this clone turned up once. The CDR3 DNA is TGCGCCAGCTCCCAGGGAACACTGTATGGCTACACCTTC. Translating gives CASSQGTLYGYTF. This chain joins TRBV4-3 and TRBJ1-2; a possible D gene is TRBD1 (5 bases). This CDR3 has 13 amino acids. The ends were cut back, 8 bases at V and 5 bases at J, with 15 bases in the middle. CDR1 is LGHNA, CDR2 YSLEER, per germline.

The chain links TRBV7-2 to TRBJ2-1; D tentatively fits TRBD1 or TRBD2 (5 bases each). The germline gives CDR1 SGHTA, CDR2 FQGNSA. The CDR3 covers 12 residues. V was pared by 1 base and J by 12 bases, with 10 bases between. CDR3 residues: CASSLGGPSQFF. The CDR3 bases are TGTGCCAGCAGCTTAGGGGGACCTTCGCAGTTCTTC.

This sequence joins TRBV5-1 and TRBJ1-1; maybe TRBD1 (6 bases). Looked up from germline, CDR1 is SGHRS and CDR2 is YFSETQ. This CDR3 comprises 16 residues. Trimming stripped 4 bases from V and 4 bases from J, with 20 bases between. The CDR3 is CASSPGGGGVGTEAFF. Here the CDR3 DNA reads TGCGCCAGCAGCCCAGGAGGAGGGGGGGTGGGCACTGAAGCTTTCTTT.

The chain has TRBV27 and TRBJ2-7, with TRBD1 matching over 9 bases. CDR3 length: 13 amino acids. Germline values: CDR1 MNHEY, CDR2 SMNVEV (reference sequence). V gave up 1 base and J gave up 7 bases; unmatched junction bases: 2. The CDR3 DNA follows: TGTGCCAGCAGTTTATGGACAGGGGAAGAGCAGTACTTC. This translates into CASSLWTGEEQYF.

The genes are TRBV6-5 and TRBJ2-7; TRBD1 might be the D (6 bases). The CDR3 has 16 amino acids. Deletions cut 0 bases from V and 0 bases from J, with 12 bases between. Germline V gene data show CDR1 as MNHEY and CDR2 as SVGAGI. The CDR3 DNA reads TGTGCCAGCAGTTACTCCTTACAGGGTCTCTCCTACGAGCAGTACTTC. Translated: CASSYSLQGLSYEQYF.

This rearrangement joins TRBV7-2 to TRBJ1-5; 7 positions match TRBD1. This CDR3 spans 15 amino acids. V trimming: 2 bases; J trimming: 3 bases; junction bases outside the gene matches: 4. Germline CDR1 reads SGHTA; CDR2 reads FQGNSA. The DNA of the CDR3 is TGTGCCAGCAGCTTAAACACAGGGGCCAATCAGCCCCAGCATTTT. Amino acids: CASSLNTGANQPQHF.

The chain recombines TRBV6-6 with TRBJ1-2, with a weak D call TRBD1 (5 bases). There are 13 residues in the CDR3. Deletions cut 6 bases from V and 4 bases from J, with 12 bases between. CDR1 is MNHNY and CDR2 is SVGAGI in the germline V gene (reference sequence). Here the CDR3 reads CASSRTGGYGYTF. For the CDR3, the DNA is TGTGCCAGCAGCCGAACCGGGGGCTATGGCTACACCTTC.

This clone was seen just once. This chain joins TRBV6-1 and TRBJ1-3, with a tentative D call TRBD1 (5 bases). The CDR3 length is 14 residues. Germline V gene sequence: CDR1 MNHNS, CDR2 SASEGT. The V end lost 2 bases, the J end lost 2 bases, and 7 bases lay between the germline ends. In DNA form, the CDR3 reads TGTGCCAGCAGTGAACAGGGCGCTGGAAACACCATATATTTT. It encodes CASSEQGAGNTIYF.

The V gene is TRBV6-1, the J gene TRBJ2-1, with 7 nucleotides matching TRBD2. Germline values: CDR1 MNHNS, CDR2 SASEGT. The CDR3 runs to 15 residues. The trim removed 2 bases at V and 3 bases at J, leaving 4 bases unmatched. The CDR3: CASSEREGRYNEQFF. The CDR3 DNA reads TGTGCCAGCAGTGAAAGGGAGGGCCGCTACAATGAGCAGTTCTTC.